This T cell receptor beta chain was sequenced in a study of beta chain features in type 1 diabetes. TCRB transcripts that were expressed got sequenced, as all of the isolated RNA had been reverse transcribed. Produced via immunoSEQ multiplex PCR; TCRdb's table is partial and in-frame only. Here the sample spans around 140,000 clones, around 8.8% being singletons. This clone was picked up a small number of times. Its antigen is currently unknown. Study results and caveats: Moderately but significantly shorter TCRB CDR3s were found in Type 1 diabetes patients in all four CD4+ subsets.

Sequencing was performed on central memory CD4+ T cells from blood. The clonotype originates from a man between 25 and 39 years old with type 1 diabetes.

The CDR3 reads CASARESDNSPLHF. In DNA, the CDR3 is TGTGCCAGCGCCCGAGAATCCGATAATTCACCCCTCCACTTT. This chain connects TRBV9 to TRBJ1-6, with D unresolved. V was trimmed by 7 bases and J by 5 bases, leaving 13 bases between them. CDR3 size: 14 residues. Per germline, CDR1 SGDLS and CDR2 YYNGEE.